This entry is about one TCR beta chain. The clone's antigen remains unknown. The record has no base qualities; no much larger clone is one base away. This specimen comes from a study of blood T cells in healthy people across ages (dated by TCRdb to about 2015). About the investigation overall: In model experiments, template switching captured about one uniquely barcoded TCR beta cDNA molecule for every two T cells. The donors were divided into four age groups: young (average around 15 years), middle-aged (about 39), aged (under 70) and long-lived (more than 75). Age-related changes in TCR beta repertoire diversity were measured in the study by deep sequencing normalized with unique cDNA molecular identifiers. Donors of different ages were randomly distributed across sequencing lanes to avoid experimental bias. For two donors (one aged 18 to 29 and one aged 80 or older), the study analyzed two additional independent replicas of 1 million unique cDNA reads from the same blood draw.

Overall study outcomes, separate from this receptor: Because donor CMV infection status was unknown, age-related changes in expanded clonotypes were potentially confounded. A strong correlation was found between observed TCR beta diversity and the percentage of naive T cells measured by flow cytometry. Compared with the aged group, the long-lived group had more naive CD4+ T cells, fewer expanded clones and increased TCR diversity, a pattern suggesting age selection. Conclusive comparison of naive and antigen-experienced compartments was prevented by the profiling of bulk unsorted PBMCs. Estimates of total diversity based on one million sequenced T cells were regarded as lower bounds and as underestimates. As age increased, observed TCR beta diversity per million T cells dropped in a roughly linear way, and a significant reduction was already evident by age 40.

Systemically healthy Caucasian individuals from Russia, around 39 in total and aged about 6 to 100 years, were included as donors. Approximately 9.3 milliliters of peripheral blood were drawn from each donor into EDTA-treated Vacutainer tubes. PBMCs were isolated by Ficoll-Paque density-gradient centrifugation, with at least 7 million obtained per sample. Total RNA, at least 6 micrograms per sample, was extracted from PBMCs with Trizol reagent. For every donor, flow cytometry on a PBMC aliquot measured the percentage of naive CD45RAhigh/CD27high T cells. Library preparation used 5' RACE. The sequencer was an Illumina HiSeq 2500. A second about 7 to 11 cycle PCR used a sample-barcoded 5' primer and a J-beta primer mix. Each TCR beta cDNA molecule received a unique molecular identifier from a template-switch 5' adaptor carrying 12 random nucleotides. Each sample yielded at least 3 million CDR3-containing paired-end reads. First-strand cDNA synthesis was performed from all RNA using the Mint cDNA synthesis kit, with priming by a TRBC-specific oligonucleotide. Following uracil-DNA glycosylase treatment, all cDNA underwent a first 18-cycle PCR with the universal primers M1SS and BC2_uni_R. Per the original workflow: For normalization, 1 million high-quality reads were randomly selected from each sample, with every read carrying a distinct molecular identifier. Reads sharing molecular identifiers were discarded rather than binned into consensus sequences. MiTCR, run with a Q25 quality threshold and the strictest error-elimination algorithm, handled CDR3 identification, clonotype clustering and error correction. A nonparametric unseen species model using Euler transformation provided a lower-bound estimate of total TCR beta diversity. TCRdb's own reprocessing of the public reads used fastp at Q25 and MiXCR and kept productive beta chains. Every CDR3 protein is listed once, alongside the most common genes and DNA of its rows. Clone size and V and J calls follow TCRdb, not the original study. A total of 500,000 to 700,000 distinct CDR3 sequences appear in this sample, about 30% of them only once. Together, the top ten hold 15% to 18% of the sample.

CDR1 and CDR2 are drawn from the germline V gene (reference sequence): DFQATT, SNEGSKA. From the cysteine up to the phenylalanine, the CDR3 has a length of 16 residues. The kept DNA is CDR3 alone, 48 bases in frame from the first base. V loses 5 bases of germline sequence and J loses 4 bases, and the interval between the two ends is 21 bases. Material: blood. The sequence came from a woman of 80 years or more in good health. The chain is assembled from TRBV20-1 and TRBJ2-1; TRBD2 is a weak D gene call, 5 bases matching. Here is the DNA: TGCAGTGCTCCCCCCGGGGTAGCGCTGACATACAATGAGCAGTTCTTC. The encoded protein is CSAPPGVALTYNEQFF.